The T cell receptor beta chain described here comes from a study of cytomegalovirus exposure and HLA in healthy donors. Findings of the study overall: There were about 160 TCR beta chains listed as cytomegalovirus-associated.

Germline V gene sequence: CDR1 MNHEY, CDR2 SVGAGI. V was pared by 4 bases and J by 2 bases, with 2 bases of the junction left unmatched. This CDR3 region has 15 residues. The PCR made use of 60 Vbeta and 13 Jbeta primers. Clones were read by immunoSEQ multiplex PCR, and TCRdb kept only the in-frame ones, dropping some. The data hold fewer than 150,000 clones, with approximately 85% observed a single time. On this clone: Its antigen is undetermined.

The rearrangement uses TRBV6-5 and TRBJ2-3, with TRBD2 matching over 11 bases. Material for sequencing was PBMCs. The receptor comes from a woman in her 30s in good health and CMV-seropositive. The CDR3 protein is CASSSSGGTTDTQYF. The CDR3 DNA sequence: TGTGCCAGCAGTTCTAGCGGGGGGACCACAGATACGCAGTATTTT.